The present entry profiles one T cell receptor beta chain with its context. The target antigen is unknown. These data come from a study of CD8 T cells in Susac syndrome. Broader study findings: An acknowledgment was made by the study that its TCR sequencing and HLA analysis involved relatively few individuals.

CDR1 and CDR2 (germline): LGHNA, YSLEER. CDR3 length equals 13 residues. V dropped 0 bases and J dropped 4 bases, with 6 bases sitting between them. In blood CD8+ and CD4+ T cells, TCR beta underwent sequencing. Reverse transcription of about 0.45 to 1 ug RNA was performed with random hexamers. Each CDR3 protein is one row after TCRdb ran MiXCR on the immunoSEQ multiplex PCR reads. The data show roughly 150,000 distinct CDR3 sequences, approximately 96% seen once. Specimen: CD8+ T cells from PBMCs. The V call is TRBV4-3, the J call TRBJ1-1; D not resolved. The source is a human donor with multiple sclerosis. The CDR3 here is CASSQDSGTEAFF. DNA for the CDR3: TGCGCCAGCAGCCAAGATAGCGGCACTGAAGCTTTCTTT.